The 16 T cell receptor beta chains below all came from one sample that was sequenced in a study of shared clonotypes between healthy human individuals. Naive CD8 cells lacked CD45RO, underwent positive selection for CCR7 and left out terminally differentiated effector memory CD45RA+ cells. Profiling relied on immunoSEQ multiplex PCR, and the TCRdb table lists in-frame clones only, not all of them. This table has about 650,000 clones, around 95% appearing once. The sample consisted of naive CD8+ T cells sorted from blood. These receptors came from a woman aged 25 to 39 in good health.

V and J are TRBV19 and TRBJ2-7; D perhaps matches TRBD1 (6 bases). V was shortened by 2 bases and J by 0 bases, with 20 bases between the two germline ends. CDR3 length: 18 amino acids. Germline V gives CDR1 LNHDA, CDR2 SQIVND (reference sequence). The CDR3 region is CASSIWNPRQGISYEQYF. The CDR3 nucleotides read TGTGCCAGTAGTATATGGAATCCCCGCCAGGGGATCTCCTACGAGCAGTACTTC.

This chain connects TRBV6-5 to TRBJ1-1; D not resolved. CDR1 MNHEY and CDR2 SVGAGI come from the germline V gene. This CDR3 is 13 amino acids long. V was clipped by 5 bases and J by 5 bases, with 12 bases between them. The CDR3 loop is CASSRVSETEAFF. Written as DNA, the CDR3 is TGTGCCAGCAGTCGGGTGTCAGAGACTGAAGCTTTCTTT.

The chain couples TRBV4-1 to TRBJ2-7, with D possibly being TRBD2 (5 bases). Trimming took 1 base from V and 7 from J, leaving 8 bases between them. This CDR3 region has 12 residues. The V gene's germline CDR1 is MGHRA and CDR2 YSYEKL. The CDR3: CASSQAGEEQYF. The CDR3 nucleotides are TGCGCCAGCAGCCAAGCCGGGGAGGAGCAGTACTTC.

The gene calls are TRBV29-1 and TRBJ2-7; 7 bases agree with TRBD2. CDR1 is SQVTM and CDR2 is ANQGSEA in the germline V gene. The CDR3 loop spans 13 amino acids. J was trimmed by 7 bases and V by 4 bases; bases with no gene match: 10. The CDR3 loop reads CSVAGTTSGEQYF. CDR3 nucleotides: TGCAGCGTTGCCGGGACTACCTCAGGGGAGCAGTACTTC.

The rearrangement links TRBV29-1 to TRBJ2-7, with D perhaps matching TRBD1 (6 bases). The CDR3 sequence is 15 residues long. Germline V gene data show CDR1 as SQVTM and CDR2 as ANQGSEA. Trimming stripped 4 bases from V and 2 bases from J, with 18 bases between. This CDR3 is CSVAPQGSETYEQYF. CDR3 coding DNA: TGCAGCGTTGCTCCCCAGGGGTCGGAAACCTACGAGCAGTACTTC.

This chain connects TRBV28 to TRBJ2-4; the D is unclear. The V gene's germline CDR1 is MDHEN and CDR2 SYDVKM. The CDR3 is 15 amino acids. Trimming took off 6 bases at V and 0 bases at J, with 12 bases between the two ends. The CDR3: CASSPARKAKNIQYF. The CDR3 region has the DNA TGTGCCAGCAGCCCCGCCCGCAAAGCCAAAAACATTCAGTACTTC.

This clone has only one observation. V and J are TRBV7-8 and TRBJ2-5, with 9 bases that match TRBD2. The length of the CDR3 is 17 residues. Per the germline V gene, CDR1 is SGHVS and CDR2 is FQNEAQ. J gave up 6 bases and V 5 bases, and 16 bases lay outside the gene matches. This CDR3 is CASSPILAGVIGKTQYF. The CDR3 DNA sequence: TGTGCCAGCAGCCCCATCTTAGCGGGAGTTATCGGGAAGACCCAGTACTTC.

V and J are TRBV9 and TRBJ1-5; D call uncertain. This CDR3 is 12 amino acids long. The V end was cut by 4 bases, the J end by 2 bases, with 4 bases between. CDR1 and CDR2 (germline): SGDLS, YYNGEE. As DNA, the CDR3 is TGTGCCAGCAGCCTTGGCAATCAGCCCCAGCATTTT. It yields the protein CASSLGNQPQHF.

The genes are TRBV28 and TRBJ1-2; a weak D match, TRBD1 (5 bases). The CDR3 totals 13 residues. The germline gives CDR1 MDHEN, CDR2 SYDVKM. Trimming cost V 6 bases and J 3 bases, with 11 bases left between them. CDR3 loop: CASSTTAHYGYTF. In DNA form, the CDR3 reads TGTGCCAGCAGCACGACAGCTCACTATGGCTACACCTTC.

The V and J genes are TRBV4-1 and TRBJ1-2; D gene ambiguous. V was clipped by 3 bases and J by 3 bases, with 8 bases between them. Germline assignment: CDR1 MGHRA and CDR2 YSYEKL. The CDR3 runs 13 residues. The CDR3 loop is CASSHHWDYGYTF. The CDR3 DNA follows: TGCGCCAGCAGCCACCATTGGGACTATGGCTACACCTTC.

CDR3 sequence (DNA): TGTGCCTGTGGACAGGGGGCCTACGAGCAGTACTTC. As protein: CACGQGAYEQYF. V usage is TRBV30 and J usage is TRBJ2-7, with TRBD1 identical over 10 bases. Germline CDR1 reads GTSNPN; CDR2 reads SVGIG (reference sequence). CDR3 length: 12 residues. Germline trimming cut 6 bases from V and 2 bases from J; bases unmatched to any gene: 1.

About this clone itself: This sample includes further DNA sequences coding for the same CDR3. This chain links TRBV5-4 with TRBJ2-7; D is possibly TRBD1 (6 bases). Germline V CDR1 and CDR2: SGHNT, YYREEE (reference sequence). The CDR3 runs 14 residues. V dropped 0 bases and J dropped 3 bases, with 10 bases sitting between them. CDR3 region: CASSLGQGNYEQYF. The CDR3 DNA sequence: TGTGCCAGCAGCTTGGGGCAGGGGAACTACGAGCAGTACTTC.

The chain links TRBV10-3 to TRBJ1-1, with no clear D. Germline lookup yields CDR1 ENHRY and CDR2 SYGVKD. This CDR3 is 16 amino acids long. The ends were cut back, 0 bases at V and 1 base at J, with 12 bases in the middle. The CDR3 sequence: CAISESTSGWNTEAFF. The CDR3 DNA reads TGTGCCATCAGTGAGTCCACGTCAGGTTGGAACACTGAAGCTTTCTTT.

J is TRBJ2-7 and V is TRBV2; possibly TRBD1 for D (6 bases). Trimming removed 3 bases from V and 6 bases from J, with 24 bases in between. The CDR3 contains 17 residues. Germline loops: CDR1 SNHLY, CDR2 FYNNEI. This chain's CDR3 is CASSDADFIGGHSEQYF. Written as DNA, the CDR3 is TGTGCCAGCAGTGACGCAGACTTCATAGGGGGACATAGCGAGCAGTACTTC.

The rearrangement links TRBV28 to TRBJ2-3, with TRBD2 as a possible D gene (6 bases). This CDR3 region has 16 residues. V lost 2 bases and J 0 bases, leaving 12 bases between the germline ends. Germline V gene data show CDR1 as MDHEN and CDR2 as SYDVKM. The CDR3 protein is CASSLGQRASTDTQYF. The CDR3 DNA is TGTGCCAGCAGTTTAGGCCAGCGGGCTAGCACAGATACGCAGTATTTT.

Concerning this clone itself: The sample holds other DNA sequences that translate to the same CDR3. The chain recombines TRBV19 with TRBJ2-7; 10 bases are shared with TRBD2. CDR1 and CDR2 (germline): LNHDA, SQIVND (reference sequence). The CDR3 is made up of 14 amino acids. V shed 3 bases, J shed 3 bases, and the junction held 2 bases outside the gene matches. The CDR3 region is CASSIGLADYEQYF. In DNA form, the CDR3 reads TGTGCCAGTAGTATTGGACTAGCGGACTACGAGCAGTACTTC.